The T cell receptor (beta chain) described here comes from a study of cytomegalovirus exposure and HLA in healthy donors. On this clone: What it binds is not known.

With 60 Vbeta and 13 Jbeta primers, the PCR was carried out. Methods used by the authors: Unique TCR beta chains numbered roughly 80 million in a later analysis, with approximately 10 million shared. Sequencing was performed with immunoSEQ multiplex PCR; in TCRdb, only in-frame clones are kept and a portion is missing. V and J calls and clone size are as listed in that table; D and trimming were resolved from the DNA. This table holds approximately 190,000 clones, 65% to 90% found once. Overall study findings and caveats: The study designated about 160 TCR beta chains cytomegalovirus-associated. Because they were indistinguishable, some V segments, including TRBV6-2 and TRBV6-3, were excluded. Another analysis was done later, and it associated 15,000 or so TCR beta sequences with HLA alleles at 0.05 false discovery rate.

The V gene lost 5 bases and the J gene lost 6 bases, with 17 bases spanning the gap. CDR1 and CDR2 (germline): LNHDA, SQIVND (reference sequence). This CDR3 contains 15 residues. This chain uses TRBV19 with TRBJ2-1, with a weak D call TRBD1 (6 bases). Sequenced input: PBMCs. This TCR was sampled from a man aged 35 to 55 in good health and CMV-seropositive. The CDR3 here is CASSGQGPYLNEQFF. As DNA, the CDR3 is TGTGCCAGTAGTGGGCAGGGGCCGTATCTCAATGAGCAGTTCTTC.